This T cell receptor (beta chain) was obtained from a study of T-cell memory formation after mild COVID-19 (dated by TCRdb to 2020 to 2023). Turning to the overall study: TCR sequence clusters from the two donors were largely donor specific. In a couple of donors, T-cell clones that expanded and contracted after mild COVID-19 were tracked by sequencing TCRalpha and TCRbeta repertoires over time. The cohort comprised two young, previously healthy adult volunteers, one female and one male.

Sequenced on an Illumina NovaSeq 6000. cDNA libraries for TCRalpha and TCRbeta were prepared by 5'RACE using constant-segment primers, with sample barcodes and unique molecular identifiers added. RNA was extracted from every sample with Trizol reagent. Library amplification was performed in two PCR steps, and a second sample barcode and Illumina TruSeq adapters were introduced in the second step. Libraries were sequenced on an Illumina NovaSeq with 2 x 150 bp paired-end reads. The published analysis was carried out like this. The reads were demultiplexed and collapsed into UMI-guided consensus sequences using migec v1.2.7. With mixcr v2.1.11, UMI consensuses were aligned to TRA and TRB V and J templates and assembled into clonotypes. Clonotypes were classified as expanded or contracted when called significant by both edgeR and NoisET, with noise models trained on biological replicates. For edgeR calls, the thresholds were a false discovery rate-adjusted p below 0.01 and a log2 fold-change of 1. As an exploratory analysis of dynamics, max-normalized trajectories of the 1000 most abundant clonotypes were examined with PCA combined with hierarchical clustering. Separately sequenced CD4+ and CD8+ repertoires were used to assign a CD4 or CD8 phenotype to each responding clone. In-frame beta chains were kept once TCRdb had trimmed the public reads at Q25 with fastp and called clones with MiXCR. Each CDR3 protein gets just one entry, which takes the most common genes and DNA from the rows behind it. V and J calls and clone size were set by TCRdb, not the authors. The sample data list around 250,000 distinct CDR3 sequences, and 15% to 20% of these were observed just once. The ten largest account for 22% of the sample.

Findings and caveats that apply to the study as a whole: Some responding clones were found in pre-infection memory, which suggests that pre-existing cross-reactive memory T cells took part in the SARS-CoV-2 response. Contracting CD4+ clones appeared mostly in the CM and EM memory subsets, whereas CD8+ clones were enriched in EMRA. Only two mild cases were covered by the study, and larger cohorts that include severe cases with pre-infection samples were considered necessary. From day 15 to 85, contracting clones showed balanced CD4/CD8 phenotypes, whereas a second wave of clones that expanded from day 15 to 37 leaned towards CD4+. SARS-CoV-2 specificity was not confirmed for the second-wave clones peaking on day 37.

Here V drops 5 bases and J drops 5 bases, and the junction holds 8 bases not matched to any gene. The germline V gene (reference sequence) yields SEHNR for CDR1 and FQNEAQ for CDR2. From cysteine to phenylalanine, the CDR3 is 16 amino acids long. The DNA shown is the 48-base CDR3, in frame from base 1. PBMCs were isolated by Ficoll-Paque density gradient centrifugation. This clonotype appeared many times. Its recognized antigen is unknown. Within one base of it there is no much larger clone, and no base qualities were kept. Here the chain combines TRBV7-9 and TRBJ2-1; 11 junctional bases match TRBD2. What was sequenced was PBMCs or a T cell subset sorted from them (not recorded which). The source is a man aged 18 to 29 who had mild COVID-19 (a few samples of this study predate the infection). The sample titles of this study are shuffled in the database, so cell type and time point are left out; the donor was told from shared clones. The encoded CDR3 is CASSVPSGGRHNEQFF. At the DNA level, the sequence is TGTGCCAGCAGCGTACCTAGCGGGGGGCGACACAATGAGCAGTTCTTC. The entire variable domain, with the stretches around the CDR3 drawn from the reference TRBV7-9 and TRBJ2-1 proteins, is DTGVSQNPRHKITKRGQNVTFRCDPISEHNRLYWYRQTLGQGPEFLTYFQNEAQLEKSRLLSDRFSAERPKGSFSTLEIQRTEQGDSAMYLCASSVPSGGRHNEQFFGPGTRLTVL.